This passage covers 23 T cell receptor beta chains from one sample sequenced in a study of cytomegalovirus exposure and HLA in healthy donors. Use of 60 Vbeta and 13 Jbeta primers characterized the PCR. Data came from immunoSEQ multiplex PCR; TCRdb stores just in-frame clones and leaves some out. The sample has 150,000 to 200,000 clones, approximately 80% seen once. Sequenced: PBMCs. The receptor source for this set is a woman aged 45-65 years in good health and CMV-seropositive.

The chain has TRBV5-1 and TRBJ2-7; 7 positions match TRBD2. Trimming took 4 bases from V and 3 from J; bases not matched to a gene: 7. Germline values: CDR1 SGHRS, CDR2 YFSETQ. This CDR3 region has 14 residues. Here the CDR3 reads CASSREGQGYEQYF. The CDR3, as DNA: TGCGCCAGCAGCAGGGAGGGGCAGGGCTACGAGCAGTACTTC.

The chain is built from TRBV18 and TRBJ1-4, with D hard to call. Deletions cut 3 bases from V and 0 bases from J, with 11 bases between. The germline gives CDR1 KGHSH, CDR2 LQKENI. There are 16 residues in the CDR3. This CDR3 reads CASSPAVPATNEKLFF. CDR3 DNA sequence: TGTGCCAGCTCACCCGCAGTCCCTGCAACTAATGAAAAACTGTTTTTT.

This clone was detected once. V gene TRBV10-2 combines with J gene TRBJ2-5, with a tentative D call TRBD2 (5 bases). This CDR3 has 15 amino acids. CDR1 and CDR2 from the germline V gene are WSHSY and SAAADI. V was pared by 0 bases and J by 2 bases, with 10 bases between. The CDR3 DNA reads as TGCGCCAGCAGTGAGTCGAGGAGCGGACAAGAGACCCAGTACTTC. Translated: CASSESRSGQETQYF.

The J gene is TRBJ1-5, the V gene TRBV23-1, with 8 bases that match TRBD1. TRBV23-1 is reported as an ORF; its role is uncertain. The CDR3 has 19 amino acids. Trimming at V came to 2 bases and at J to 1 base, leaving 13 bases not matched to a gene. The CDR3 coding sequence is TGCGCCAGCAGTCAAAATCCAGCCCGGGACAGGCCCAGCAATCAGCCCCAGCATTTT. This sequence encodes CASSQNPARDRPSNQPQHF.

This clone was seen a few times. The chain couples TRBV30 to TRBJ1-5; TRBD1 might be the D (5 bases). Trimming left V 1 base short and J 0 bases short, with 10 bases between. The germline V gene has CDR1 GTSNPN and CDR2 SVGIG (reference sequence). This CDR3 is built from 15 residues. CDR3 protein: CAWSGATVSNQPQHF. CDR3 coding DNA: TGTGCCTGGAGTGGAGCGACAGTTAGCAATCAGCCCCAGCATTTT.

The chain combines TRBV5-1 with TRBJ2-1; TRBD1 matches at 9 bases. This CDR3 has 15 residues. Germline CDR1 reads SGHRS; CDR2 reads YFSETQ. V lost 2 bases and J lost 4; bases outside the gene matches: 4. The CDR3 DNA sequence: TGCGCCAGCAGCTTACGGGACAGGGCGTACAATGAGCAGTTCTTC. This codes for CASSLRDRAYNEQFF. Looking up the rest from reference TRBV5-1 and TRBJ2-1 gives the full variable domain: KAGVTQTPRYLIKTRGQQVTLSCSPISGHRSVSWYQQTPGQGLQFLFEYFSETQRNKGNFPGRFSGRQFSNSRSEMNVSTLELGDSALYLCASSLRDRAYNEQFFGPGTRLTVL.

The rearrangement joins TRBV13 to TRBJ2-3, with 9 bases that match TRBD2. This CDR3 contains 15 residues. The V and J ends lost 2 bases and 0 bases, in that order; junction bases with no gene match: 0. CDR1 and CDR2 (germline): PRHDT, FYEKMQ (reference sequence). CDR3 coding DNA: TGTGCCAGCAGCTTAAGCGGGGGGAGCACAGATACGCAGTATTTT. Encoded protein: CASSLSGGSTDTQYF.

This chain links TRBV6-5 with TRBJ2-1, with D tentatively TRBD1 (5 bases). Germline values: CDR1 MNHEY, CDR2 SVGAGI. The V end was cut by 4 bases, the J end by 8 bases, with 15 bases between. The CDR3 is made up of 14 amino acids. Written as DNA, the CDR3 is TGTGCCAGCAGTTCCGACAGCATAGGTGATGAGCAGTTCTTC. This codes for CASSSDSIGDEQFF.

The chain has TRBV6-4 and TRBJ2-5; D perhaps matches TRBD1 (6 bases). The CDR3 length is 14 residues. Trimming cost V 5 bases and J 4 bases, with 14 bases left between them. The germline gives CDR1 MRHNA, CDR2 SNTAGT. As DNA, the CDR3 is TGTGCCAGCAGTTGCGAGGGGGTTTTAGAGACCCAGTACTTC. Protein product: CASSCEGVLETQYF.

V is TRBV2 and J is TRBJ2-3; perhaps TRBD1 as D (6 bases). Trimming shortened V by 6 bases and J by 5 bases, and 18 bases separated the two germline ends. The CDR3 contains 15 residues. Per the germline V gene, CDR1 is SNHLY and CDR2 is FYNNEI. The CDR3 DNA sequence: TGTGCCAGCAGCCCTGACAGGATTAGAAGAGATACGCAGTATTTT. Amino acid sequence: CASSPDRIRRDTQYF.

The CDR3: CATSRGDSFGYTF. The CDR3, as DNA: TGTGCCACCAGCAGGGGGGACAGCTTTGGCTACACCTTC. The chain recombines TRBV15 with TRBJ1-2, with 7 bases identical to TRBD1. Germline V gene sequence: CDR1 LNHNV, CDR2 YYDKDF (reference sequence). Losses at the gene ends were 3 bases for V and 7 bases for J; bases not matched to a gene: 5. The length of the CDR3 is 13 residues.

This clone was counted between two and nine times. The chain employs TRBV5-1 and TRBJ2-3, with 7 nucleotides matching TRBD2. The CDR3 is 14 amino acids. The trim removed 3 bases at V and 3 bases at J, leaving 4 bases unmatched. CDR1 SGHRS and CDR2 YFSETQ come from the germline V gene. For the CDR3, the DNA is TGCGCCAGCAGCTCCGGGACTATAACAGATACGCAGTATTTT. It yields the protein CASSSGTITDTQYF.

The rearrangement links TRBV5-1 to TRBJ2-6; D call uncertain. The V gene lost 0 bases and the J gene lost 2 bases, with 9 bases spanning the gap. This CDR3 has 16 amino acids. Germline V gene lookup returns CDR1 SGHRS and CDR2 YFSETQ. DNA of the CDR3: TGCGCCAGCAGCTTGGATCCGGGTCCTGGGGCCAACGTCCTGACTTTC. The encoded protein is CASSLDPGPGANVLTF.

Written as DNA, the CDR3 is TGTGCCAGCAGTCCACCGGGACAGGGAAACTATGGCTACACCTTC. Residues: CASSPPGQGNYGYTF. The chain links TRBV28 to TRBJ1-2, with 9 bases matching TRBD1. The germline V gene has CDR1 MDHEN and CDR2 SYDVKM. V was clipped by 5 bases and J by 2 bases; unmatched bases: 6. The CDR3 covers 15 residues.

There are a few counts of this clone. The chain carries TRBV27 and TRBJ2-6; a weak D match, TRBD2 (6 bases). The V and J ends lost 5 bases and 4 bases respectively, with 15 bases between them. Germline assignment: CDR1 MNHEY and CDR2 SMNVEV (reference sequence). The CDR3 is 16 residues long. Written as DNA, the CDR3 is TGTGCCAGCAGTCCCCGGGACTTGGGCGGGGCCAACGTCCTGACTTTC. It encodes CASSPRDLGGANVLTF.

This rearrangement joins TRBV7-9 to TRBJ1-2; 7 nucleotides agree with TRBD1. This CDR3 spans 14 amino acids. V was clipped by 2 bases and J by 3 bases; unmatched bases: 3. Germline V gene lookup returns CDR1 SEHNR and CDR2 FQNEAQ (reference sequence). The CDR3 DNA reads as TGTGCCAGCAGCTTATCCGGGACAGACTATGGCTACACCTTC. Amino acid sequence: CASSLSGTDYGYTF.

V is TRBV18 and J is TRBJ2-2; D gene unclear. The germline V gene has CDR1 KGHSH and CDR2 LQKENI. The germline V and J ends were trimmed by 3 bases and 6 bases, with 8 bases remaining between them. CDR3 length equals 13 residues. DNA of the CDR3: TGTGCCAGCTCACCGGGCGTGGCCGGGGAGCTGTTTTTT. Its protein product is CASSPGVAGELFF. The full variable domain, completed using reference TRBV18 and TRBJ2-2, is NAGVMQNPRHLVRRRGQEARLRCSPMKGHSHVYWYRQLPEEGLKFMVYLQKENIIDESGMPKERFSAEFPKEGPSILRIQQVVRGDSAAYFCASSPGVAGELFFGEGSRLTVL.

The genes are TRBV4-2 and TRBJ2-4; D might be TRBD2 (7 bases). Germline values: CDR1 LGHNA, CDR2 YNFKEQ. This CDR3 region has 13 residues. V was shortened by 6 bases and J by 7 bases, with 13 bases between the two germline ends. This CDR3 is CASSVGGANIQYF. CDR3 DNA sequence: TGTGCCAGCAGTGTGGGGGGGGCGAACATTCAGTACTTC.

The chain couples TRBV7-8 to TRBJ2-7; TRBD2 matches at 13 bases. Germline V CDR1 and CDR2: SGHVS, FQNEAQ. V shed 6 bases and J 2 bases; nucleotides not matched to a gene: 7. This CDR3 is 16 amino acids long. CDR3 region: CASRPGTSGITYEQYF. The CDR3 DNA is TGTGCCAGCAGGCCCGGGACTAGCGGGATCACCTACGAGCAGTACTTC. The complete variable domain, with remaining parts taken from reference TRBV7-8 and TRBJ2-7, reads GAGVSQSPRYKVAKRGQDVALRCDPISGHVSLFWYQQALGQGPEFLTYFQNEAQLDKSGLPSDRFFAERPEGSVSTLKIQRTQQEDSAVYLCASRPGTSGITYEQYFGPGTRLTVT.

On this clone: The sample holds other DNA sequences that translate to the same CDR3. The chain employs TRBV27 and TRBJ2-7, with 11 positions matching TRBD1. Looked up from germline, CDR1 is MNHEY and CDR2 is SMNVEV (reference sequence). V was clipped by 2 bases and J by 4 bases; unmatched bases: 4. The CDR3 sequence is 15 residues long. The CDR3 nucleotides read TGTGCCAGCAGTTTAAAAGGGACAGGGGGTTACGAGCAGTACTTC. Protein: CASSLKGTGGYEQYF.

The chain carries TRBV4-1 and TRBJ1-2, with D maybe TRBD1 (6 bases). Germline V gene sequence: CDR1 MGHRA, CDR2 YSYEKL. The CDR3 contains 14 residues. With 4 bases removed from V and 2 bases from J, the gap between germline ends came to 11 bases. The CDR3 nucleotides are TGCGCCAGCAGCCCCTCTGGGGGCAACTATGGCTACACCTTC. This sequence encodes CASSPSGGNYGYTF.

This clone occurred a few times. V usage is TRBV29-1 and J usage is TRBJ1-1, with TRBD1 identical over 8 bases. The trim removed 8 bases at V and 1 base at J, leaving 3 bases unmatched. This CDR3 has 12 residues. Germline values: CDR1 SQVTM, CDR2 ANQGSEA. CDR3 in DNA: TGCAGCTTCGGACAGGGGAACACTGAAGCTTTCTTT. Translation gives CSFGQGNTEAFF.

The chain uses TRBV5-5 and TRBJ1-1; TRBD1 aligns across 9 bases. Germline V gene lookup returns CDR1 SGHKS and CDR2 YYEKEE (reference sequence). This CDR3 contains 15 residues. Unmatched junction bases numbered 14, after V lost 4 bases and J lost 10 bases. CDR3 nucleotide sequence: TGTGCCAGCAGCCGTCCCGGGACAGGGTGGGAGGGAGCTTTCTTT. This encodes CASSRPGTGWEGAFF.